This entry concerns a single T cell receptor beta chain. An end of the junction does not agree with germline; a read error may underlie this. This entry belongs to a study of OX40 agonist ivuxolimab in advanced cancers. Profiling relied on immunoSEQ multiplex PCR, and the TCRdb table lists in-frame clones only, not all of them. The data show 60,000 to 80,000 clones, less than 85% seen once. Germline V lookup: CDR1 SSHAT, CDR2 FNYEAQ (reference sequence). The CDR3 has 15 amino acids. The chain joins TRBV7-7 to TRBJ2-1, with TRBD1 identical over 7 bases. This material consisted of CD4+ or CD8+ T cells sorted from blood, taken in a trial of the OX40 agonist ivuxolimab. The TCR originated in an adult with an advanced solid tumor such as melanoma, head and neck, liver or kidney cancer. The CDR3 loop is CASSRGQAHYNEQFF. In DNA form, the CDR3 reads TGTGCTAGCAGCCGCGGACAGGCTCACTACAATGAGCAGTTCTTC.